Each of the 2 T cell receptor beta chains below was sequenced from the same sample in a study of blood T cells in healthy people across ages. Through a sample-barcoded 5' primer and a J-beta primer mix, a second PCR was run for about 7 to 12 cycles. Via MiXCR, TCRdb re-called the 5' RACE reads, giving one row per CDR3 protein. The sample has about 1.6 million distinct CDR3 sequences; about 35% are singletons. The source material was blood. The receptor source for this set is a woman in her twenties or thirties in good health.

The chain joins TRBV7-9 to TRBJ2-5, with a weak D call TRBD2 (6 bases). The germline gives CDR1 SEHNR, CDR2 FQNEAQ (reference sequence). V was pared by 5 bases and J by 7 bases, with 20 bases between. This CDR3 region has 15 residues. The CDR3 nucleotides are TGTGCCAGCAGCCCGAACCGGGACTTATGGGGGACCCAGTACTTC. It is translated as CASSPNRDLWGTQYF.

This chain links TRBV4-1 with TRBJ1-2, with TRBD1 as a possible D gene (5 bases). Per the germline V gene, CDR1 is MGHRA and CDR2 is YSYEKL. Trimming cost V 0 bases and J 8 bases, with 16 bases left between them. There are 15 residues in the CDR3. The CDR3 sequence is CASSQERTTHRGYTF. In DNA form, the CDR3 reads TGCGCCAGCAGCCAAGAGAGGACAACCCATAGGGGCTACACCTTC.